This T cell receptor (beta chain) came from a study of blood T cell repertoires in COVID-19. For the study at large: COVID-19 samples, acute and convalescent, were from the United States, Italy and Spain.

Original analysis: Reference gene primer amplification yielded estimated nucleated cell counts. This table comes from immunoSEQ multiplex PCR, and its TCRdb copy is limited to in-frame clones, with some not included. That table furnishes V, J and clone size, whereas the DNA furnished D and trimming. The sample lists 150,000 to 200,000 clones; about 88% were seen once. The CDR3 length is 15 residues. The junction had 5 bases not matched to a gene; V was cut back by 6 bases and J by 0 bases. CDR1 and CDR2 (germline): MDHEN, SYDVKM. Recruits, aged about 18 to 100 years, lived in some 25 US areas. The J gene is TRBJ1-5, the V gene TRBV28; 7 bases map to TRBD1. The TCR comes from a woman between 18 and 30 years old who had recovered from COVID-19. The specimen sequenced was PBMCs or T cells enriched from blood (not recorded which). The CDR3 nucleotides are TGTGCCAGCAGGAGACAGGGCAATAGCAATCAGCCCCAGCATTTT. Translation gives CASRRQGNSNQPQHF.